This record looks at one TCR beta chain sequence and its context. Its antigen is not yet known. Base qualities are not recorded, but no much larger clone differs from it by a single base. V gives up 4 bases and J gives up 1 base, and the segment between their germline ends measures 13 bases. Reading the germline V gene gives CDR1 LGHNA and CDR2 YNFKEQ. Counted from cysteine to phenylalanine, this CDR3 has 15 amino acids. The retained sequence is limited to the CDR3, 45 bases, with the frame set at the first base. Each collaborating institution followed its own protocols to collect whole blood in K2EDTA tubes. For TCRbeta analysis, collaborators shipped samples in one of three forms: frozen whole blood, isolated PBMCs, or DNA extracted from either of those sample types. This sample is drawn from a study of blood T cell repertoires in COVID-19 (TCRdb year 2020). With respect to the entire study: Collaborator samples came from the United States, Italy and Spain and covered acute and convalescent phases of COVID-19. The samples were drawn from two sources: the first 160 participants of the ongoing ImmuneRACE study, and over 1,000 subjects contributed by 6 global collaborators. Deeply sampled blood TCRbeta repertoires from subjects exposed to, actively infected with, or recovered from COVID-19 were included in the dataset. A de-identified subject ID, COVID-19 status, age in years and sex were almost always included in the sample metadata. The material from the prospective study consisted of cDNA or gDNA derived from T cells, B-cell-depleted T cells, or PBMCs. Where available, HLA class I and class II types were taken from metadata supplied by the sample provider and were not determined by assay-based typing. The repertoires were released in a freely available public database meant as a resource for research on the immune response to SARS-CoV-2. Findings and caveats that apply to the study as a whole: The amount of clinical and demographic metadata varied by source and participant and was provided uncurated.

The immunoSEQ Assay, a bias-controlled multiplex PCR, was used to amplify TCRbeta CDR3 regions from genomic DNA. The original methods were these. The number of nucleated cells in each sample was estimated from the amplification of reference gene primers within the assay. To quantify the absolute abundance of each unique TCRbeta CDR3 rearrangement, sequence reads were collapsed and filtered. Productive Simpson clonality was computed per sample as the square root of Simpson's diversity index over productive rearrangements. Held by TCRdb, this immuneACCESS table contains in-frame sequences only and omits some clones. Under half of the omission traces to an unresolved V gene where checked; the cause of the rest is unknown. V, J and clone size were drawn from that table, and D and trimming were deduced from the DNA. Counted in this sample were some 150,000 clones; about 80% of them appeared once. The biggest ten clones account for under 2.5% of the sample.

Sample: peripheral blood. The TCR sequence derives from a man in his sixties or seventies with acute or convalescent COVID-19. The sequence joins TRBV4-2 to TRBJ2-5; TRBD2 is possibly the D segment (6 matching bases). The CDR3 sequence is CASSPNPGVQETQYF. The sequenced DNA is TGTGCCAGCAGCCCCAACCCGGGGGTCCAAGAGACCCAGTACTTC.